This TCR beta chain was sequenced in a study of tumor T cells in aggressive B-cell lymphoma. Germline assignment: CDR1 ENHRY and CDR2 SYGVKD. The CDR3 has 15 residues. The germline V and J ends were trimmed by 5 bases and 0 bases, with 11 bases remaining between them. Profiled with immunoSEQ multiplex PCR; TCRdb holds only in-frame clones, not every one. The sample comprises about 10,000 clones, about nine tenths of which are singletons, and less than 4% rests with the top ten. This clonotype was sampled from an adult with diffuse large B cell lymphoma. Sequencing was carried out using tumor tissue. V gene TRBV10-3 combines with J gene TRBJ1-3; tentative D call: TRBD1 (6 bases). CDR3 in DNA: TGTGCCATCAGTCGACAGGCGAGCTCTGGAAACACCATATATTTT. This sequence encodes CAISRQASSGNTIYF.